The 2 T cell receptor beta chains reported below all come from one sample, sequenced in a study of cytomegalovirus exposure and HLA in healthy donors. This PCR relied on a set of 60 Vbeta primers and 13 Jbeta primers. The table came from immunoSEQ multiplex PCR; TCRdb's copy has only in-frame clones and leaves some out. This table has approximately 280,000 clones, around 90% appearing once. Sequencing input: PBMCs. The source of these receptors is a woman younger than 30 in good health and CMV-seronegative.

The rearrangement uses TRBV5-8 and TRBJ1-2; D may be TRBD1 (6 bases). Trimming pared 3 bases from V and 4 bases from J, leaving 7 bases between. Germline V gene data show CDR1 as SGHTS and CDR2 as YDEGEE. The CDR3 has 12 residues. In DNA, the CDR3 is TGTGCCAGCAGCTCAGGGGCCTATGGCTACACCTTC. It translates to CASSSGAYGYTF.

The J gene is TRBJ2-1, the V gene TRBV5-1, with 8 bases matching TRBD1. From germline, CDR1 is SGHRS and CDR2 YFSETQ. The CDR3 consists of 14 residues. J gave up 9 bases and V 2 bases, and 7 bases lay outside the gene matches. For the CDR3, the DNA is TGCGCCAGCAGCTTCCGGGACAGGATGTCTGAGCAGTTCTTC. Its translation: CASSFRDRMSEQFF.